This record concerns one T cell receptor (beta chain) sequence. Its antigen is currently unknown. This sample was taken from a study of cytomegalovirus exposure and HLA in healthy donors. In nominal health when sampled, donors likely had unrecorded immune exposures nonetheless. Germline V gene lookup returns CDR1 PRHDT and CDR2 FYEKMQ (reference sequence). V shed 3 bases, J shed 3 bases, and the junction held 7 bases outside the gene matches. The CDR3 covers 16 residues. Study-wide results and limits: Highly shared sequence variants in one cluster were likely a sequencing artifact. With later analysis, a missense DCLRE1C variant became linked to TCR beta V- and J-gene trimming.

It was with 60 Vbeta and 13 Jbeta primers that the PCR ran. Only in-frame clones appear in the TCRdb table, and some are missing; sequencing was by immunoSEQ multiplex PCR. This table holds roughly 180,000 clones, about three quarters found once. J is TRBJ2-1 and V is TRBV13; TRBD2 agrees at 8 bases. This TCR derives from a man between 18 and 35 years old in good health and CMV-seronegative. Sequenced: PBMCs. CDR3 sequence: CASSFPRTSSYNEQFF. The CDR3 DNA reads as TGTGCCAGCAGCTTTCCCCGGACTAGCAGCTACAATGAGCAGTTCTTC.